A single sample gave rise to the 12 T cell receptor beta chains below, sequenced in a study of T cell responses to AZD1222 COVID-19 vaccine. Repertoires were generated with immunoSEQ multiplex PCR, while TCRdb's copy carries only in-frame clones and drops some. Among about 150,000 clones, 90% were seen once, and the ten largest hold approximately 2%. Material: peripheral blood, obtained on day 0 of AZD1222 vaccination. The receptor set was obtained from an adult in good health.

This clone was seen only a few times. The V call is TRBV28, the J call TRBJ1-3; D may be TRBD1 (6 bases). The germline V and J ends were trimmed by 6 bases and 5 bases, with 11 bases remaining between them. The CDR3 spans 13 residues. Per the germline V gene, CDR1 is MDHEN and CDR2 is SYDVKM. CDR3 nucleotide sequence: TGTGCCAGCAGCAAGGACAGTAGAAACACCATATATTTT. Amino acids: CASSKDSRNTIYF.

The chain uses TRBV7-9 and TRBJ1-4, with D unclear. The V and J ends lost 4 bases and 1 base respectively, with 13 bases between them. CDR3 size: 16 residues. CDR1 is SEHNR and CDR2 is FQNEAQ in the germline V gene (reference sequence). The CDR3 DNA reads TGTGCCAGCAGCTCCCCAAACACACAAACTAATGAAAAACTGTTTTTT. The encoded protein is CASSSPNTQTNEKLFF.

The chain is built from TRBV23-1 and TRBJ2-7; D not certain. TRBV23-1 is flagged as an ORF with uncertain function. This CDR3 has 12 amino acids. Deletions cut 2 bases from V and 4 bases from J, with 6 bases between. CDR3 loop: CASSQAQYEQYF. Here the CDR3 DNA reads TGCGCCAGCAGTCAAGCCCAGTACGAGCAGTACTTC.

The rearrangement uses TRBV7-9 and TRBJ1-1, with 7 bases identical to TRBD1. The germline V gene encodes CDR1 SEHNR and CDR2 FQNEAQ (reference sequence). Germline trimming cut 3 bases from V and 4 bases from J; bases unmatched to any gene: 17. CDR3 length equals 18 residues. This chain's CDR3 is CASSFPRVRGPMGTEAFF. The CDR3 nucleotides read TGTGCCAGCAGCTTTCCAAGAGTTAGGGGGCCAATGGGCACTGAAGCTTTCTTT.

The chain carries TRBV5-1 and TRBJ1-6, with a tentative D call TRBD1 (5 bases). Trimming left V 4 bases short and J 2 bases short, with 16 bases between. The CDR3 is 17 residues long. CDR1 is SGHRS, CDR2 YFSETQ, per germline. The CDR3 DNA reads as TGCGCCAGCAGCCTGGAGGGGTGGGGGACCTATAATTCACCCCTCCACTTT. This translates into CASSLEGWGTYNSPLHF.

This chain uses TRBV19 with TRBJ1-1; D unresolved. V lost 2 bases, J lost 4 bases, and 8 bases lay in between. This CDR3 has 13 amino acids. Germline CDR1 reads LNHDA; CDR2 reads SQIVND (reference sequence). CDR3 sequence reads: CASSISVATEAFF. The CDR3 DNA is TGTGCCAGTAGTATAAGTGTTGCCACTGAAGCTTTCTTT.

This clone was seen a single time. The chain is built from TRBV11-2 and TRBJ2-2; 7 bases are shared with TRBD1. CDR3 size: 16 residues. Trimming removed 2 bases from V and 2 bases from J; junction bases left unmatched: 5. Germline V gene lookup returns CDR1 SGHAT and CDR2 FQNNGV. CDR3 DNA sequence: TGTGCCAGCAGCTTACGAGGGGGCGGCAACACCGGGGAGCTGTTTTTT. Translation gives CASSLRGGGNTGELFF.

This rearrangement joins TRBV10-2 to TRBJ1-6; D is uncertain. CDR1 and CDR2 from the germline V gene are WSHSY and SAAADI. Trimming shortened V by 7 bases and J by 5 bases, and 12 bases separated the two germline ends. The CDR3 is 14 amino acids. This CDR3 reads CASTRQDNNSPLHF. CDR3 nucleotide sequence: TGCGCCAGCACCAGGCAGGATAATAATTCACCCCTCCACTTT.

The V and J genes are TRBV6-2 or TRBV6-3 and TRBJ2-1, with 9 bases matching TRBD2. This CDR3 spans 16 amino acids. CDR1 and CDR2 (germline): MNHEY, SVGEGT. Unmatched junction bases numbered 9, after V lost 0 bases and J lost 9 bases. CDR3 sequence reads: CASSYSALAGRGEQFF. The CDR3 region has the DNA TGTGCCAGCAGTTACTCCGCGCTAGCGGGACGGGGTGAGCAGTTCTTC.

As regards this clone: The same CDR3 can be traced to other DNA sequences in this sample. The chain combines TRBV27 with TRBJ2-7; 13 positions agree with TRBD2. This CDR3 is 14 amino acids long. The V and J ends lost 6 bases and 2 bases, in that order; junction bases with no gene match: 1. Germline lookup yields CDR1 MNHEY and CDR2 SMNVEV (reference sequence). The CDR3 loop is CASSGTSGTYEQYF. In DNA, the CDR3 is TGTGCCAGCAGCGGGACTAGCGGGACCTACGAGCAGTACTTC.

This clone was seen once. The rearrangement joins TRBV9 to TRBJ1-1; unclear D gene. The CDR3 spans 13 residues. In germline, CDR1 is SGDLS, CDR2 YYNGEE. V was shortened by 0 bases and J by 4 bases, with 7 bases between the two germline ends. CDR3 amino acids: CASSVETRTEAFF. The CDR3 DNA reads TGTGCCAGCAGCGTAGAGACCCGCACTGAAGCTTTCTTT.

In its sample, this clone was seen a few times. The rearrangement links TRBV4-2 to TRBJ1-4, with 8 bases lining up with TRBD1. The V segment lost 1 base and the J segment 8 bases; nucleotides outside the gene matches: 6. CDR3 length equals 15 residues. Germline CDR1 reads LGHNA; CDR2 reads YNFKEQ. In DNA, the CDR3 is TGTGCCAGCAGCCAAGGACAGGGGAATATCGAAAAACTGTTTTTT. This codes for CASSQGQGNIEKLFF.